These T cell receptor beta chains were read from a single sample in a study of T cells after yellow fever vaccination. TCRdb used MiXCR to reprocess the 5' RACE reads, holding one entry per CDR3 protein. The sample records around 340,000 distinct CDR3 sequences, roughly an eighth being singletons. The source was CD4+ T cells sorted from PBMCs, collected 15 days after the yellow fever booster vaccination. These receptors all come from a man aged 18 to 30 who received the YFV17D yellow fever vaccine. Both conserved end residues are part of each CDR3. The D gene is left open where the match is weak. Clone size appears in some rows only: once, few, many, or a class for an expanded clone.

d_gene	j_gene	v_gene	abundance	CDR3aa	CDR3nt
NA	TRBJ1-4	TRBV9	NA	CASSLRPNLGKLFF	TGTGCCAGCAGCCTCCGACCGAATTTGGGAAAACTGTTTTTT
NA	TRBJ2-5	TRBV5-1	few	CASSLMRGSQETQYF	TGCGCCAGCAGCTTGATGCGGGGTAGCCAAGAGACCCAGTACTTC
TRBD1	TRBJ2-1	TRBV6-1	few	CASSEQGTGRNEQFF	TGTGCCAGCAGTGAACAGGGGACAGGGAGGAATGAGCAGTTCTTC
NA	TRBJ2-5	TRBV11-2	NA	CASSPGPDRETQYF	TGTGCCAGCAGTCCGGGTCCAGACCGAGAGACCCAGTACTTC
TRBD2	TRBJ2-3	TRBV7-2	NA	CASSSLGHTSGGTDTQYF	TGTGCCAGCAGCTCGCTAGGACATACTAGCGGGGGCACAGATACGCAGTATTTT
NA	TRBJ1-1	TRBV3-1	few	CASRDGRVRTEAFF	TGTGCCAGCAGAGACGGCAGGGTAAGGACTGAAGCTTTCTTT
NA	TRBJ2-1	TRBV7-2	few	CASSIGWGPYNEQFF	TGTGCCAGCAGTATAGGGTGGGGACCCTACAATGAGCAGTTCTTC
NA	TRBJ2-2	TRBV5-1	few	CASRFNDANTGELFF	TGCGCCAGCAGGTTCAACGACGCGAACACCGGGGAGCTGTTTTTT
NA	TRBJ1-6	TRBV27	NA	CASSFVGNSPLHF	TGTGCCAGCAGTTTTGTCGGAAATTCACCCCTCCACTTT
TRBD1	TRBJ2-4	TRBV10-3	NA	CAISGTGDPAKNIQYF	TGTGCCATCAGCGGGACAGGGGACCCAGCCAAAAACATTCAGTACTTC
NA	TRBJ2-7	TRBV6-6	few	CASSYRQGASEQYF	TGTGCCAGCAGTTACAGGCAGGGAGCCAGCGAGCAGTACTTC
NA	TRBJ2-3	TRBV12-3/TRBV12-4	many	CASSPFGGVGTDTQYF	TGTGCCAGCAGTCCATTTGGAGGGGTTGGCACAGATACGCAGTATTTT
TRBD1	TRBJ2-7	TRBV10-3	many	CAISAPDRTLRVEQYF	TGTGCCATCAGTGCCCCGGACAGGACTCTACGAGTAGAGCAGTACTTC
NA	TRBJ2-7	TRBV6-5	many	CASSWQGAYEQYF	TGTGCCAGCAGTTGGCAGGGCGCCTACGAGCAGTACTTC
NA	TRBJ1-2	TRBV12-3/TRBV12-4	NA	CASSFGLTRLDGYTF	TGTGCCAGCAGCTTCGGCCTGACCCGACTGGATGGCTACACCTTC
TRBD1	TRBJ2-2	TRBV7-3	few	CASSQPKGQGTGELFF	TGTGCCAGCAGTCAACCTAAGGGACAGGGGACCGGGGAGCTGTTTTTT
NA	TRBJ2-1	TRBV12-3/TRBV12-4	NA	CASSGYEQFF	TGTGCCAGCAGTGGTTATGAGCAGTTCTTC
NA	TRBJ1-3	TRBV9	NA	CASSVGISQVSGNTIYF	TGTGCCAGCAGCGTAGGGATATCGCAGGTCTCGGGAAACACCATATATTTT
NA	TRBJ1-1	TRBV6-1	NA	CASNFDRSGTEAFF	TGTGCCAGCAATTTCGACAGGAGTGGCACTGAAGCTTTCTTT
TRBD2	TRBJ2-5	TRBV20-1	NA	CSVSPPGLAGETQYF	TGCAGTGTTAGTCCCCCGGGACTAGCGGGAGAGACCCAGTACTTC
TRBD1	TRBJ2-1	TRBV18	NA	CASSPPVGSDRGFYNEQFF	TGTGCCAGCTCACCACCGGTCGGGTCGGACAGGGGTTTTTACAATGAGCAGTTCTTC
NA	TRBJ2-1	TRBV4-3	NA	CASSQDTQGGYNEQFF	TGCGCCAGCAGCCAAGATACGCAGGGCGGGTACAATGAGCAGTTCTTC
TRBD2	TRBJ2-3	TRBV5-6	many	CASRLAGGFTDTQYF	TGTGCCAGCCGCCTAGCGGGGGGCTTCACAGATACGCAGTATTTT
TRBD1	TRBJ2-7	TRBV5-5	NA	CASSQGDRGHGEQYF	TGTGCCAGCAGCCAAGGGGACAGGGGGCACGGGGAGCAGTACTTC
TRBD1	TRBJ1-2	TRBV7-6	NA	CASSLAPTGLGYTF	TGTGCCAGCAGCTTAGCGCCGACAGGGTTAGGCTACACCTTC
NA	TRBJ1-2	TRBV7-2	NA	CASSLVGSAPSIYGYTF	TGTGCCAGCAGCTTAGTTGGGTCAGCTCCTTCCATCTATGGCTACACCTTC
NA	TRBJ2-1	TRBV7-9	few	CASSPPSEQFF	TGTGCCAGCAGCCCCCCCAGTGAGCAGTTCTTC
NA	TRBJ2-2	TRBV20-1	few	CSARDRRRGVTGELFF	TGCAGTGCTAGAGATCGTCGCAGGGGAGTCACCGGGGAGCTGTTTTTT
TRBD1	TRBJ1-1	TRBV6-2/TRBV6-3	few	CASSYRDRGRPNTEAFF	TGTGCCAGCAGTTACCGGGACAGGGGACGCCCGAACACTGAAGCTTTCTTT
NA	TRBJ1-2	TRBV2	few	CASLPGTRYGYTF	TGTGCCAGCCTCCCCGGGACACGCTATGGCTACACCTTC
NA	TRBJ2-4	TRBV4-2	NA	CASSQYGEGLAKNIQYF	TGTGCCAGCAGCCAATATGGTGAAGGACTAGCCAAAAACATTCAGTACTTC
TRBD1	TRBJ2-7	TRBV5-1	NA	CASRGTGAYEQYF	TGCGCCAGCAGAGGGACAGGGGCCTACGAGCAGTACTTC
TRBD1	TRBJ1-2	TRBV12-3/TRBV12-4	few	CASSASHRGLYGYTF	TGTGCCAGCAGTGCCTCCCACAGGGGACTCTATGGCTACACCTTC
NA	TRBJ2-5	TRBV6-2/TRBV6-3	many	CASSAEGGRETQYF	TGTGCCAGCAGTGCCGAGGGGGGCCGCGAGACCCAGTACTTC
TRBD2	TRBJ2-7	TRBV5-5	few	CASSLSGGEYEQYF	TGTGCCAGCAGCTTGAGCGGGGGGGAGTACGAGCAGTACTTC